The clone carrying this T cell receptor beta chain has a count of ten or more. This sample is part of a study of T cells in Graves' hyperthyroidism and ophthalmopathy. Template material for amplifying TCR beta CDR3 regions consisted of RNA transcripts. During a first-round RT-PCR of the TCR CDR3, the HTBI primer set was used. TCRdb used MiXCR to reprocess the multiplex PCR reads, holding one entry per CDR3 protein. The sample has approximately 590,000 distinct CDR3 sequences, 46% seen once. Trimming cost V 0 bases and J 5 bases; bases outside gene matches: 4. Germline CDR1 reads SGDLS; CDR2 reads YYNGEE. The CDR3 consists of 14 residues.

This sequence originates from a woman between 18 and 29 years old with Graves' hyperthyroidism. The rearrangement uses TRBV9 and TRBJ1-1; 7 bases are shared with TRBD1. Sequenced: peripheral blood or thyroid tissue (not recorded which). Here the CDR3 reads CASSVEGRGTEAFF. The CDR3 nucleotides are TGTGCCAGCAGCGTAGAGGGCAGGGGGACTGAAGCTTTCTTT.